This T cell receptor beta chain derives from a study of T cell changes during pregnancy in multiple sclerosis (dated by TCRdb to about 2019). Context from the whole study: Changes in the T cell repertoire over the course of pregnancy were examined in this study in women with multiple sclerosis.

Note on this clone: Its antigen target is currently unknown. Per-base qualities were not stored, and no clone one base away is much larger.

Libraries came from the immunoSEQ multiplex PCR assay. TCRdb mirrors the immuneACCESS table, restricted to in-frame sequences. Some clones are absent from its copies; in checked studies, under half trace to an unresolved V gene, and the reason for the others is unknown. In this sample the table shows tens of thousands of clones, under 95% of which occur a single time. Over 0.55% of the sample is in the top ten clones. The germline V gene encodes CDR1 MNHEY and CDR2 SMNVEV (reference sequence). The CDR3, from cysteine to phenylalanine, totals 15 residues. The retained sequence is limited to the CDR3, 45 bases, with the frame set at the first base. Clipping removes 5 bases from V and 6 bases from J, with 9 as the unmatched junction base count.

This receptor chain uses TRBV27 and TRBJ2-5; 10 bases in between match TRBD2. The sample was CD4+ T cells from peripheral blood mononuclear cells, taken in the third trimester of pregnancy. The receptor comes from a female donor with multiple sclerosis, enrolled in a pregnancy study. The nucleotide sequence reads as follows: TGTGCCAGCAGTCTCCAAAGCGGGAGGGGGCAGACCCAGTACTTC. It translates to CASSLQSGRGQTQYF.